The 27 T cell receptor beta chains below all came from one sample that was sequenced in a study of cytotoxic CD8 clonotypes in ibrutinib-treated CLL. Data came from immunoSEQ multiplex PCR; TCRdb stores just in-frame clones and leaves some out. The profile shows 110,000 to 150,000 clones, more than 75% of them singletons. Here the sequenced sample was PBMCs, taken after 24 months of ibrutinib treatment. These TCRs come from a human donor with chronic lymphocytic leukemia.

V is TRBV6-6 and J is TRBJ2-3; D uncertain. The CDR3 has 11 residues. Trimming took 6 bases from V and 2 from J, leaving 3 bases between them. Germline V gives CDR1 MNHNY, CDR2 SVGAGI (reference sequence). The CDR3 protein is CASSLTDTQYF. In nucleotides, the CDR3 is TGTGCCAGCAGCCTCACAGATACGCAGTATTTT.

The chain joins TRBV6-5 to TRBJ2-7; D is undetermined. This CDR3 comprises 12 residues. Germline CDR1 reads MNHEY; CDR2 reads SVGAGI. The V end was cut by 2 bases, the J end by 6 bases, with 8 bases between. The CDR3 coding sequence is TGTGCCAGCAGTTACGGGCACGGCGAGCAGTACTTC. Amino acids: CASSYGHGEQYF.

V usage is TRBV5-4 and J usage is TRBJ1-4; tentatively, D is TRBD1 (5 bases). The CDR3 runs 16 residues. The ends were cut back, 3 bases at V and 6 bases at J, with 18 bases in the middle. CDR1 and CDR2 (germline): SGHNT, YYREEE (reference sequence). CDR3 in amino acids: CASSWARGSKDEKLFF. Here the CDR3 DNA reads TGTGCCAGCAGCTGGGCCCGGGGGAGTAAGGATGAAAAACTGTTTTTT.

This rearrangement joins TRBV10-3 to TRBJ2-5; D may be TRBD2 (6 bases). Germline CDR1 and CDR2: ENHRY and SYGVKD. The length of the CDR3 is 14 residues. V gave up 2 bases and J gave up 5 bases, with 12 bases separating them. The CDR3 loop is CAISEPGREETQYF. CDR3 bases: TGTGCCATCAGTGAGCCCGGACGGGAGGAGACCCAGTACTTC.

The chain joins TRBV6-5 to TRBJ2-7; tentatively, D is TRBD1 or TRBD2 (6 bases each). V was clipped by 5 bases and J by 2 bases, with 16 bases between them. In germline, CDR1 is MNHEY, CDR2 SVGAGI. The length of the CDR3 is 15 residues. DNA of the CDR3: TGTGCCAGCAGTCGCAGGCGGGGACAAACCTACGAGCAGTACTTC. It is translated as CASSRRRGQTYEQYF.

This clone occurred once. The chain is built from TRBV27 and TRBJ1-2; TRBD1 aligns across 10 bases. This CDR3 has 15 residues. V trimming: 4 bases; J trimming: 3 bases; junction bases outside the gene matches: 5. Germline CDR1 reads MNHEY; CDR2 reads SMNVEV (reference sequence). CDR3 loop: CASSSRTGGYYGYTF. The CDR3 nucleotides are TGTGCCAGCAGTTCAAGGACAGGGGGGTACTATGGCTACACCTTC.

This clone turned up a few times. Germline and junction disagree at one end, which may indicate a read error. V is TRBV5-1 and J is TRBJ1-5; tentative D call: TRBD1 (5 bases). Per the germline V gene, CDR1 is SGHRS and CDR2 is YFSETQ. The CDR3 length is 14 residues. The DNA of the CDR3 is TGCGCCAGCACCTTGGGACCCGGGGGTCAGCCCCAGCATTTT. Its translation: CASTLGPGGQPQHF.

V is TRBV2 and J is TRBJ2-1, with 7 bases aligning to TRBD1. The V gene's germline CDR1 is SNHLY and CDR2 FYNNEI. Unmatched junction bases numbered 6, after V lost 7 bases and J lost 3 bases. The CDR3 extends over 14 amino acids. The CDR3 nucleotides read TGTGCCAGCACCCCGGGACAGCACTACAATGAGCAGTTCTTC. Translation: CASTPGQHYNEQFF.

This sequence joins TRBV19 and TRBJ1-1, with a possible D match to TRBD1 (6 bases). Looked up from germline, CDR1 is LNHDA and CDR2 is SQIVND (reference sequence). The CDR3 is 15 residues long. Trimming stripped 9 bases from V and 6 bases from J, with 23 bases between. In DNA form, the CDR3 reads TGTGCCAGCCAGAAGAGGACGGCACGGGGGCCTGAAGCTTTCTTT. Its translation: CASQKRTARGPEAFF.

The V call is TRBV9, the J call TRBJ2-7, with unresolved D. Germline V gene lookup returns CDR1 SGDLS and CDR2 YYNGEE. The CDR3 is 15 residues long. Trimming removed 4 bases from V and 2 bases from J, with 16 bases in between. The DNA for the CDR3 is TGTGCCAGCAGCCCCACGTGGGCCGGGCCCTACGAGCAGTACTTC. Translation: CASSPTWAGPYEQYF.

The CDR3 coding sequence is TGTGCCAGCTCACTACGAGGGGGGGCCGGCACAGATACGCAGTATTTT. This translates into CASSLRGGAGTDTQYF. This chain connects TRBV18 to TRBJ2-3, with D possibly matching TRBD2 (7 bases). V dropped 4 bases and J dropped 1 base, with 15 bases sitting between them. Germline CDR1 KGHSH, CDR2 LQKENI. CDR3 size: 16 residues.

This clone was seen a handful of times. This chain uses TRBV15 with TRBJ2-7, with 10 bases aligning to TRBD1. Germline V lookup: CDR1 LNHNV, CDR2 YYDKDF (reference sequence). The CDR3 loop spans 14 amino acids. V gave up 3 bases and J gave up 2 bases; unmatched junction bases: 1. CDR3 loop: CATSRDRGAYEQYF. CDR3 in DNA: TGTGCCACCAGCAGGGACAGGGGGGCCTACGAGCAGTACTTC.

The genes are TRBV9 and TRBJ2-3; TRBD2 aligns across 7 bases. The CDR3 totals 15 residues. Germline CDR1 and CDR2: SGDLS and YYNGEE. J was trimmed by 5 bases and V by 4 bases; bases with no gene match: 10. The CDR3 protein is CASSSGQGGIDTQYF. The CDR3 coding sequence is TGTGCCAGCAGCAGCGGTCAGGGAGGGATAGATACGCAGTATTTT.

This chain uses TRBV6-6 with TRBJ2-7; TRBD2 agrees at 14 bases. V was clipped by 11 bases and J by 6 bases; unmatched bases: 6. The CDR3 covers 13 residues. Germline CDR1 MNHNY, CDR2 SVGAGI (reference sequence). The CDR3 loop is CASRLAGGLEQYF. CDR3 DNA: TGTGCCTCCCGACTAGCGGGAGGGCTCGAGCAGTACTTC.

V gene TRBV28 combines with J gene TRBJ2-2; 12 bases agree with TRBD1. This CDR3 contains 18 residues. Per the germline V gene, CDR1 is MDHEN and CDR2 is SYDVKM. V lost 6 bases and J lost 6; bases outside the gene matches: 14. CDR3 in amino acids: CASSSGTGGDKRAGELFF. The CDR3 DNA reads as TGTGCCAGCAGCTCCGGGACAGGGGGCGATAAGAGGGCCGGGGAGCTGTTTTTT.

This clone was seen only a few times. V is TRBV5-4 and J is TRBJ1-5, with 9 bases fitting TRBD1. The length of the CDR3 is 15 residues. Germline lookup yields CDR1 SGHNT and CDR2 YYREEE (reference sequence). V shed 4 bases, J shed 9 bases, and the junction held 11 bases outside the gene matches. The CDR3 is CASSVGGDRDPPQHF. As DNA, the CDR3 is TGTGCCAGCAGCGTTGGTGGGGACAGGGACCCGCCCCAGCATTTT.

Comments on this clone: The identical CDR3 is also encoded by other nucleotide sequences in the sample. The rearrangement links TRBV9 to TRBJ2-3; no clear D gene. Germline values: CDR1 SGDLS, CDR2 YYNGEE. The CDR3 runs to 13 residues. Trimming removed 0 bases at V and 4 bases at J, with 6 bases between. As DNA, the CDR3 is TGTGCCAGCAGCGTAGGGGGTGCAGATACGCAGTATTTT. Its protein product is CASSVGGADTQYF.

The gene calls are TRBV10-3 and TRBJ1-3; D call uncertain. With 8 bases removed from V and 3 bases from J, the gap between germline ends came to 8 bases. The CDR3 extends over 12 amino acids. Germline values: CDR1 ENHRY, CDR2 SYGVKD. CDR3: CAIWAGGNTIYF. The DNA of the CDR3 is TGTGCCATCTGGGCAGGTGGAAACACCATATATTTT.

CDR3: CASSREHYTEAFF. The CDR3 bases are TGTGCCAGCTCTCGCGAGCACTACACTGAAGCTTTCTTT. The chain carries TRBV18 and TRBJ1-1, with no clear D. The CDR3 totals 13 residues. Germline-derived CDR1 and CDR2 are KGHSH and LQKENI. Trimming left V 6 bases short and J 3 bases short, with 11 bases between.

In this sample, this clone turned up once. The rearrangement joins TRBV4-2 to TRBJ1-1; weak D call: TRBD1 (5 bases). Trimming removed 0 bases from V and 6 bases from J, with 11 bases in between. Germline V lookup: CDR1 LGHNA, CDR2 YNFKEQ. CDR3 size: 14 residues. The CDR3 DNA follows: TGTGCCAGCAGCCAAGATCGGGGAGGGGCTGAAGCTTTCTTT. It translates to CASSQDRGGAEAFF.

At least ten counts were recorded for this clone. The DNA for the CDR3 is TGTGCCAGCAGGAACAACAGGGGGCGGTTAGGCGAGCAGTACTTC. It encodes CASRNNRGRLGEQYF. This chain joins TRBV2 and TRBJ2-7, with TRBD1 matching 9 bases. CDR1 is SNHLY, CDR2 FYNNEI, per germline. Trimming took 6 bases from V and 6 from J; bases not matched to a gene: 12. CDR3 length: 15 amino acids.

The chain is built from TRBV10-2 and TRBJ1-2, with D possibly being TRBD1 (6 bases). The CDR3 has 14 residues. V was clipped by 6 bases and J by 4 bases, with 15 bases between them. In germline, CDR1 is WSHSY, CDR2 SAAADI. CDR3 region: CASRADSAGYGYTF. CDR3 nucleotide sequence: TGCGCCAGCAGGGCGGACAGCGCAGGCTATGGCTACACCTTC.

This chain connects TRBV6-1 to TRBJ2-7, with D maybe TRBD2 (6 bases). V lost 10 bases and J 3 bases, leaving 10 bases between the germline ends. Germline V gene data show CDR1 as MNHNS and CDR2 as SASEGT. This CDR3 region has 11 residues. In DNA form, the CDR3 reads TGTGCCATCCTGGGGGGCTACGAGCAGTACTTC. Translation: CAILGGYEQYF.

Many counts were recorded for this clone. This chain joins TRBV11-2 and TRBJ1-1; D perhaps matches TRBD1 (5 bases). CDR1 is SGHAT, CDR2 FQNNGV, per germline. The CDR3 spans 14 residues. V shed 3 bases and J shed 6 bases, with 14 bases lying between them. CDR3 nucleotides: TGTGCCAGCAGCTTCGGGCAGGGAGGGTCTGAAGCTTTCTTT. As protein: CASSFGQGGSEAFF.

The CDR3 sequence is CASKTGVAGGWGYEQYF. The CDR3 DNA is TGTGCCAGCAAAACTGGGGTAGCGGGGGGCTGGGGATACGAGCAGTACTTC. The rearrangement joins TRBV27 to TRBJ2-7; 10 positions agree with TRBD2. There are 17 residues in the CDR3. The germline V gene encodes CDR1 MNHEY and CDR2 SMNVEV (reference sequence). After removal of 7 bases from V and 4 bases from J, the junction contained 16 bases not matched to a gene.

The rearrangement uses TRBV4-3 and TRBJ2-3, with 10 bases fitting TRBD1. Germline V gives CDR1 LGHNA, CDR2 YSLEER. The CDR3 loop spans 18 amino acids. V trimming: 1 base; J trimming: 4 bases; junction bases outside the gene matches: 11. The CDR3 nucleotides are TGCGCCAGCAGCCAAGGACGGCGCTGGACAGGGGGTGCAGATACGCAGTATTTT. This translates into CASSQGRRWTGGADTQYF.

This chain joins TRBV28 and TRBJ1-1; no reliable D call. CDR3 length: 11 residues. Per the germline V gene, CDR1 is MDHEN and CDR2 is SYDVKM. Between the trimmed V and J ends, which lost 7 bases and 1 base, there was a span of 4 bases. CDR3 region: CASMANTEAFF. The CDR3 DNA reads TGTGCCAGCATGGCGAACACTGAAGCTTTCTTT. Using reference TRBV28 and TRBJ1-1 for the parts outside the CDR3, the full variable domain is DVKVTQSSRYLVKRTGEKVFLECVQDMDHENMFWYRQDPGLGLRLIYFSYDVKMKEKGDIPEGYSVSREKKERFSLILESASTNQTSMYLCASMANTEAFFGQGTRLTVV.